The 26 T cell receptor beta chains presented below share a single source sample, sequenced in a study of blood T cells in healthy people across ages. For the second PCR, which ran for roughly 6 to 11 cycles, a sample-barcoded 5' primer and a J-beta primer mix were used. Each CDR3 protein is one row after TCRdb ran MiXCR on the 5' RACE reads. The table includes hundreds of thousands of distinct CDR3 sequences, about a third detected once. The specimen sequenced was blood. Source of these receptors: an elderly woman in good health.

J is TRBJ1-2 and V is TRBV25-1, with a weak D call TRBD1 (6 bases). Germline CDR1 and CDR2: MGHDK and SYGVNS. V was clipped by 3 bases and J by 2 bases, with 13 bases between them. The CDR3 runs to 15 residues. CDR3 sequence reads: CASSEPGEFNYGYTF. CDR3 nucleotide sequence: TGTGCCAGCAGTGAGCCAGGGGAATTCAACTATGGCTACACCTTC.

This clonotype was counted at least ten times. The CDR3 reads CASSVLAGGLGNIQYF. Written as DNA, the CDR3 is TGTGCCAGCAGCGTACTAGCGGGGGGGCTGGGAAACATTCAGTACTTC. The J gene is TRBJ2-4, the V gene TRBV27; 13 bases align to TRBD2. Germline CDR1 MNHEY, CDR2 SMNVEV (reference sequence). The CDR3 has 16 residues. Trimming took 6 bases from V and 6 from J; bases not matched to a gene: 8.

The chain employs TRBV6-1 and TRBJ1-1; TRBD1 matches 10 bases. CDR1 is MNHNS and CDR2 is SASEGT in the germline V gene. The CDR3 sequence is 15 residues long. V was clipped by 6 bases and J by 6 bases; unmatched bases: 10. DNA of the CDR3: TGTGCCAGCAGGATTAAGACAGGGGGCAATTCTGAAGCTTTCTTT. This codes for CASRIKTGGNSEAFF.

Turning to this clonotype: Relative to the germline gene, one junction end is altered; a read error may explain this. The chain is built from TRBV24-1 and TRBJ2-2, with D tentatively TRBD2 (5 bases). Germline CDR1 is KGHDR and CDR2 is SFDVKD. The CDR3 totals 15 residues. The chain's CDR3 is CATSEGFANTGERFF. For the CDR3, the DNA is TGTGCCACCAGTGAGGGGTTCGCGAACACCGGGGAGCGGTTTTTT.

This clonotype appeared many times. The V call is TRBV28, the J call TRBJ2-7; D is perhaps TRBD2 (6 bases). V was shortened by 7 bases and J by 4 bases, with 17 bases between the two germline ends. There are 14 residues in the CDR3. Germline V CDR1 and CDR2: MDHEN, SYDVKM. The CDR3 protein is CASTPPGGLYEQYF. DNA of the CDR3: TGTGCCAGCACCCCTCCCGGGGGATTATACGAGCAGTACTTC.

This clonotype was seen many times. The CDR3 DNA is TGCAGCGCTGGGGGGGGACAGGGGGCAAGGAATGAGCAGTTCTTC. It codes for CSAGGGQGARNEQFF. The chain uses TRBV29-1 and TRBJ2-1; 12 positions agree with TRBD1. There are 15 residues in the CDR3. J gave up 7 bases and V 7 bases, and 11 bases lay outside the gene matches. The germline V gene encodes CDR1 SQVTM and CDR2 ANQGSEA.

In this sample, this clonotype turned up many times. The CDR3: CASSEPGLETQYF. In DNA, the CDR3 is TGTGCCAGCAGTGAACCGGGACTGGAGACCCAGTACTTC. This rearrangement joins TRBV6-1 to TRBJ2-5; maybe TRBD2 (6 bases). The CDR3 has 13 amino acids. CDR1 MNHNS and CDR2 SASEGT come from the germline V gene. Trimming stripped 2 bases from V and 5 bases from J, with 9 bases between.

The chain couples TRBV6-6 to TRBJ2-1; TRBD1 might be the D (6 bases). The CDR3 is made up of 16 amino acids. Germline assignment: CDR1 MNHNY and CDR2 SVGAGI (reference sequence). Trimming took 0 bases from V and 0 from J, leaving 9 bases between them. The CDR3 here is CASSYSAQGSYNEQFF. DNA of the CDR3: TGTGCCAGCAGTTACTCGGCACAGGGCTCCTACAATGAGCAGTTCTTC.

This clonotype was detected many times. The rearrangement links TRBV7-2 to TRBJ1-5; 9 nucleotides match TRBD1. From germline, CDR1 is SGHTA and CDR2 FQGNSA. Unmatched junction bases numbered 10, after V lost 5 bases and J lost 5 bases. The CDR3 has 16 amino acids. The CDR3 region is CASSPGTGYGDQPQHF. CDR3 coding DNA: TGTGCCAGCAGCCCCGGGACAGGGTACGGGGATCAGCCCCAGCATTTT.

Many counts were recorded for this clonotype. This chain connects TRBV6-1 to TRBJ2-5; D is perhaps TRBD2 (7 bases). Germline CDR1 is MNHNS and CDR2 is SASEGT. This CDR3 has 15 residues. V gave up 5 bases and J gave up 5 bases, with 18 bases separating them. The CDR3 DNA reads TGTGCCAGCAGTCAAGGGGGGGGACCGGGGGAGACCCAGTACTTC. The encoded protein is CASSQGGGPGETQYF.

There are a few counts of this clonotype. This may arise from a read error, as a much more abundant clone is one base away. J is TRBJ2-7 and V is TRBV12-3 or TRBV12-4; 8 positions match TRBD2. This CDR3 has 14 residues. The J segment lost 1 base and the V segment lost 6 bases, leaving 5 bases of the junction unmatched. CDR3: CASSCSGESYEQYF. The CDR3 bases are TGTGCCAGCAGCTGTAGCGGGGAGTCCTACGAGCAGTACTTC.

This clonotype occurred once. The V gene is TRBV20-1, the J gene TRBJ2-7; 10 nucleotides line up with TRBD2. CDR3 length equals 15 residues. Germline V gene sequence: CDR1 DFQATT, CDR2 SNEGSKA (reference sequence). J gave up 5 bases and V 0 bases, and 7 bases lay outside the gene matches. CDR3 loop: CSARDLAGGAHEQYF. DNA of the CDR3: TGCAGTGCTAGAGATTTAGCGGGAGGAGCCCACGAGCAGTACTTC.

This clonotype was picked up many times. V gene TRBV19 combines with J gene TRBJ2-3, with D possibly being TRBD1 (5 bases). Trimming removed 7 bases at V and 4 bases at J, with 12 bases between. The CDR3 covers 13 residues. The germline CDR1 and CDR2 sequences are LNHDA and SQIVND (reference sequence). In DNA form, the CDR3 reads TGTGCCAGTAATTCCAGGGATCCAGATACGCAGTATTTT. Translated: CASNSRDPDTQYF.

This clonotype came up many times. Written as DNA, the CDR3 is TGTGCCAGCAGCCCTAGCGTCAGTGAGACCCAGTACTTC. Translation: CASSPSVSETQYF. The V call is TRBV7-3, the J call TRBJ2-5, with a possible D match to TRBD2 (6 bases). The CDR3 runs 13 residues. V gave up 5 bases and J gave up 5 bases, with 12 bases separating them. Per germline, CDR1 SGHTA and CDR2 FQGTGA.

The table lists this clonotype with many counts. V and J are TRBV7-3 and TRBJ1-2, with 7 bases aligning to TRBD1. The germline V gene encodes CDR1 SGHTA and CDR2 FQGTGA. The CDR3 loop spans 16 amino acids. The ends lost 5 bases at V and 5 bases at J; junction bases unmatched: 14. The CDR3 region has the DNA TGTGCCAGCAGCATTCGGACCGACAGGGTTGAATATGGCTACACCTTC. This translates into CASSIRTDRVEYGYTF.

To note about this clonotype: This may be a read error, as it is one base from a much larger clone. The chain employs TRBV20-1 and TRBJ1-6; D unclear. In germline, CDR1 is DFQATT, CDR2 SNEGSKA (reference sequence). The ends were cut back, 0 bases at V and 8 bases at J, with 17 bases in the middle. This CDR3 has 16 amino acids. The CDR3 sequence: CSARDYRSAGHSPLHF. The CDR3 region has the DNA TGCAGTGCTAGAGATTATAGGAGCGCGGGTCATTCACCCCTCCACTTT.

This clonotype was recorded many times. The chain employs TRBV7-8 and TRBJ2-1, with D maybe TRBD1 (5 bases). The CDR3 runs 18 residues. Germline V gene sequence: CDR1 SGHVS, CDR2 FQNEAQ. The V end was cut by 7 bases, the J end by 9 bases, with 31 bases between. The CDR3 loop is CASISFGRWTYNRGEQFF. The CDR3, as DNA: TGTGCCAGCATCTCATTCGGGCGATGGACATACAATCGTGGTGAGCAGTTCTTC.

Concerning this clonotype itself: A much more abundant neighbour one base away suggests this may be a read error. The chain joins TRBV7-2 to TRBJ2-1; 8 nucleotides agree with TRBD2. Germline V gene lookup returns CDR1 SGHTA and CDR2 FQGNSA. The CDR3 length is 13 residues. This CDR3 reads CAGRMGPGLAQFF. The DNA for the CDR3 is TGTGCCGGCAGGATGGGCCCAGGACTAGCACAGTTCTTC.

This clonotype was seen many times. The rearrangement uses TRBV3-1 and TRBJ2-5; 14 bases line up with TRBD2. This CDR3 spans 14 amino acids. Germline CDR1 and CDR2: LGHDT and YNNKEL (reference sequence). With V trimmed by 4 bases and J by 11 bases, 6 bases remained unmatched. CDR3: CASSPGTSGGKQYF. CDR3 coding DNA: TGTGCCAGCAGCCCCGGGACTAGCGGGGGAAAGCAGTACTTC.

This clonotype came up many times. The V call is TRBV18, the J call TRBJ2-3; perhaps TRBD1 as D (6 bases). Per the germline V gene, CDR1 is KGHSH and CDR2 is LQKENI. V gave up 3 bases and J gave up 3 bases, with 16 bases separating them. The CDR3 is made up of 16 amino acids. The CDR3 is CASSPLGHLRTDTQYF. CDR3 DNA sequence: TGTGCCAGCTCACCGCTGGGACACCTGAGGACAGATACGCAGTATTTT. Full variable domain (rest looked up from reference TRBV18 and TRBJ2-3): NAGVMQNPRHLVRRRGQEARLRCSPMKGHSHVYWYRQLPEEGLKFMVYLQKENIIDESGMPKERFSAEFPKEGPSILRIQQVVRGDSAAYFCASSPLGHLRTDTQYFGPGTRLTVL.

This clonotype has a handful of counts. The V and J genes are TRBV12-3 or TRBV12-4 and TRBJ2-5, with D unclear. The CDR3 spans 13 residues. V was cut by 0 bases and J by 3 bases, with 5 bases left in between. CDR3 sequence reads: CASSLAVEETQYF. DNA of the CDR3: TGTGCCAGCAGTTTAGCGGTCGAAGAGACCCAGTACTTC.

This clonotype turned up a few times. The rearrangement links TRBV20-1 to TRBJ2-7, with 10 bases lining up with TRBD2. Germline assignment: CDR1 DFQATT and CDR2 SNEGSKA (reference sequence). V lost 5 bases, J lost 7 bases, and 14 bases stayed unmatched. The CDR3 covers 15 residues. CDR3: CSAPNALAGVREQYF. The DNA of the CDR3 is TGCAGTGCTCCCAATGCCCTAGCGGGAGTCAGGGAGCAGTACTTC.

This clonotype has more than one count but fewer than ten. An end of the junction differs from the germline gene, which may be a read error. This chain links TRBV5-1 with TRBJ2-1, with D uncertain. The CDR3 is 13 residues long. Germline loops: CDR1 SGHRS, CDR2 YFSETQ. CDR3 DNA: TGCGCCAGCAGCTTGGGCAGAAACAATGGGCAGTTCTTC. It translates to CASSLGRNNGQFF.

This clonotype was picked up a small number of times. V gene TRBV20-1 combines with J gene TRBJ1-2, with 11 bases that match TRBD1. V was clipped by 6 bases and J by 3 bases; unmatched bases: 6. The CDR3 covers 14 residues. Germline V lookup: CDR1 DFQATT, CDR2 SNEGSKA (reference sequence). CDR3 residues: CSAGTGGTYYGYTF. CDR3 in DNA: TGCAGTGCCGGGACAGGGGGAACCTACTATGGCTACACCTTC.

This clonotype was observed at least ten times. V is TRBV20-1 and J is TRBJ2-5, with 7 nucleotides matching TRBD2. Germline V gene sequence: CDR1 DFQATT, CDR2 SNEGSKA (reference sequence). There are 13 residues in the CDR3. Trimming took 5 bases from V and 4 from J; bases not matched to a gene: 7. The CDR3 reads CSAQVPGGETQYF. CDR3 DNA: TGCAGTGCTCAAGTACCGGGGGGAGAGACCCAGTACTTC.

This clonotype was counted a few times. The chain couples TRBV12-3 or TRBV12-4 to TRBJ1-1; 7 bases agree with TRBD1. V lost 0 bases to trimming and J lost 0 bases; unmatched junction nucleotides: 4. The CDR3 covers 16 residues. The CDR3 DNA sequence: TGTGCCAGCAGTTTAGCAGGGGGCACTTTGAACACTGAAGCTTTCTTT. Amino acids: CASSLAGGTLNTEAFF.